This TCR beta chain was recovered during a study of control samples from healthy donors and cancer patients. This CDR3 is built from 15 residues. The ends lost 7 bases at V and 2 bases at J; junction bases unmatched: 5. CDR1 LNHDA and CDR2 SQIVND come from the germline V gene (reference sequence). Measured with immunoSEQ multiplex PCR; TCRdb has only the in-frame clones, and not every one. The top ten hold over 2% of the sample, which has roughly 140,000 clones, 85% to 95% seen once. This sequence originates from a man aged 45-65 years in good health. Sequencing input: blood. The chain joins TRBV19 to TRBJ2-6; 7 nucleotides align to TRBD2. CDR3 coding DNA: TGTGCCAGTACCTGGGGGGGTGCTGGGGCCAACGTCCTGACTTTC. It yields the protein CASTWGGAGANVLTF. Looking up the rest from reference TRBV19 and TRBJ2-6 gives the full variable domain: DGGITQSPKYLFRKEGQNVTLSCEQNLNHDAMYWYRQDPGQGLRLIYYSQIVNDFQKGDIAEGYSVSREKKESFPLTVTSAQKNPTAFYLCASTWGGAGANVLTFGAGSRLTVL.